This entry lists 3 T cell receptor beta chains sequenced from one sample in a study of blood T cell repertoires in COVID-19. TCRdb's copy holds only in-frame clones and misses some; the assay was immunoSEQ multiplex PCR. The sample includes some 110,000 clones, 75% to 90% of them seen just once. What was sequenced was peripheral blood. The receptor set was obtained from a woman aged 65 to 85 with acute or convalescent COVID-19.

V usage is TRBV5-1 and J usage is TRBJ2-3; D ambiguous. The CDR3 spans 14 residues. V shed 0 bases and J shed 10 bases, with 15 bases lying between them. In germline, CDR1 is SGHRS, CDR2 YFSETQ. The CDR3 loop reads CASSLEFLGEAQYF. The DNA for the CDR3 is TGCGCCAGCAGCTTGGAATTTTTAGGAGAGGCGCAGTATTTT.

This chain's CDR3 is CASRGREVTVLNYGYTF. DNA of the CDR3: TGTGCCAGCAGGGGGAGGGAGGTAACCGTTCTTAACTATGGCTACACCTTC. This chain links TRBV27 with TRBJ1-2; D remains ambiguous. V lost 6 bases, J lost 1 base, and 21 bases lay in between. This CDR3 region has 17 residues. Germline CDR1 and CDR2: MNHEY and SMNVEV (reference sequence).

V gene TRBV14 combines with J gene TRBJ1-2; D gene uncertain. There are 13 residues in the CDR3. Between the trimmed V and J ends, which lost 4 bases and 3 bases, there was a span of 9 bases. Germline CDR1 and CDR2: SGHDN and FVKESK. CDR3 in amino acids: CASSLRMYYGYTF. CDR3 coding DNA: TGTGCCAGCAGCCTCAGGATGTACTATGGCTACACCTTC.